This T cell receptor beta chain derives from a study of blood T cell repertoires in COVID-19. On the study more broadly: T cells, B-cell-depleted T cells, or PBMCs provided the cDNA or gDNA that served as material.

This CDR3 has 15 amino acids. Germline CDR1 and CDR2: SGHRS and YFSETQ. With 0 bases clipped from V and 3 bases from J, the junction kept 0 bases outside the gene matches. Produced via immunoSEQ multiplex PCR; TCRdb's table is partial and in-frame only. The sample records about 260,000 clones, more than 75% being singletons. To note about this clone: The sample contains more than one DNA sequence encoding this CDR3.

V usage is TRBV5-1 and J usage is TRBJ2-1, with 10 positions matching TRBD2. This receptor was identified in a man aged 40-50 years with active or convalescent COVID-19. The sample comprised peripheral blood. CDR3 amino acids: CASSLASGGYNEQFF. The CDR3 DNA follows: TGCGCCAGCAGCTTGGCTAGCGGGGGCTACAATGAGCAGTTCTTC. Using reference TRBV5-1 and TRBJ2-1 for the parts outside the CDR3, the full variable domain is KAGVTQTPRYLIKTRGQQVTLSCSPISGHRSVSWYQQTPGQGLQFLFEYFSETQRNKGNFPGRFSGRQFSNSRSEMNVSTLELGDSALYLCASSLASGGYNEQFFGPGTRLTVL.